The clone carrying this TCR beta chain was detected a few times. What it recognizes is unknown. These data are taken from a study of early T cells in non-severe SARS-CoV-2 infection. The wider study: From unsorted whole blood, bulk RNA was sequenced, and the chains remained unpaired. Whole-study results and caveats: The study's VDJdb matching favored anti-spike CD8 responses and missed private and CD4 specificities.

Tagging with unique molecular identifiers was applied to individual cDNA molecules. MiXCR was run by TCRdb on the 5' RACE reads, yielding one entry per CDR3 protein. The table has tens of thousands of distinct CDR3 sequences, around 5.2% seen once. The CDR3 length is 13 residues. The V gene lost 0 bases and the J gene lost 8 bases, with 9 bases spanning the gap. Sequencing was performed on whole blood. The chain combines TRBV12-3 or TRBV12-4 with TRBJ2-3, with no clear D. The source of this sequence is an adult who was a healthcare worker with PCR-confirmed SARS-CoV-2 infection or an uninfected control (not recorded which). As DNA, the CDR3 is TGTGCCAGCAGTTTAGCTGGGGATGGTACGCAGTATTTT. Translation: CASSLAGDGTQYF.